This TCR beta chain was recorded in a study of long-term antiretroviral therapy in people with HIV. Study-level points and caveats: In HIV, the repertoires covered a tighter span of CDR3 lengths than in controls.

At survey level, the immunoSEQ assay was run in its v3.0 version. Sequencing was performed with immunoSEQ multiplex PCR; in TCRdb, only in-frame clones are kept and a portion is missing. The sample yields tens of thousands of clones, roughly 97% seen once. Post-ART PBMC samples numbered at least two per donor, and pre-ART ones at least one. About this clone itself: No antigen is known for it.

This receptor was identified in a man in his thirties or forties with HIV. This specimen was unsorted PBMCs, taken 6.9 years after starting antiretroviral therapy.

Here the CDR3 DNA reads TGTGCCAGCAGCTTAGCCTCGGACAGCGTATTTGCTAACTATGGCTACACCTTC. Translated: CASSLASDSVFANYGYTF. This chain links TRBV7-9 with TRBJ1-2, with D tentatively TRBD1 (6 bases). The CDR3 is made up of 18 amino acids. CDR1 is SEHNR and CDR2 is FQNEAQ in the germline V gene (reference sequence). The V and J ends lost 0 bases and 0 bases respectively, with 17 bases between them.